These 23 T cell receptor beta chains came from one sample sequenced in a study of blood T cell repertoires in COVID-19 (TCRdb year 2020). The library was prepared using the immunoSEQ multiplex PCR assay. Drawn from immuneACCESS, this table holds only the in-frame rearrangements with V and J called that TCRdb kept. Clones are partly lost; checked studies trace under half to an unresolved V gene and leave the rest unexplained. For this sample there are about 70,000 clones; around 80% appear just once. The ten largest account for 25% to 30% of the sample. Material: peripheral blood. These receptors all come from a woman older than 75 with active or convalescent COVID-19.

The chain couples TRBV3-1 (or the pseudogene TRBV3-2) to TRBJ1-1; D is perhaps TRBD1 (5 bases). The CDR3 is 15 amino acids. CDR1 LGHDT and CDR2 YNNKEL come from the germline V gene (reference sequence). Trimming took 4 bases from V and 0 from J, leaving 12 bases between them. In nucleotides, the CDR3 is TGTGCCAGCAGCCCGGGTAGACAGATGAACACTGAAGCTTTCTTT. It codes for CASSPGRQMNTEAFF.

This clone has only a few counts. The chain links TRBV18 to TRBJ1-1; tentatively, D is TRBD1 (6 bases). CDR1 KGHSH and CDR2 LQKENI come from the germline V gene. Trimming stripped 4 bases from V and 6 bases from J, with 15 bases between. The CDR3 consists of 14 residues. The CDR3 protein is CASSQTVEGAEAFF. CDR3 sequence (DNA): TGTGCCAGCTCACAGACGGTTGAGGGGGCTGAAGCTTTCTTT.

This clone was counted once. CDR3 sequence reads: CASSLGGIFSGNTIYF. The CDR3 DNA reads as TGTGCCAGCAGCCTCGGGGGGATTTTCTCTGGAAACACCATATATTTT. The V gene is TRBV3-1 (or the pseudogene TRBV3-2), the J gene TRBJ1-3, with D perhaps TRBD1 (5 bases). CDR1 is LGHDT, CDR2 YNNKEL, per germline (reference sequence). Trimming removed 4 bases at V and 0 bases at J, with 13 bases between. The CDR3 runs to 16 residues.

The rearrangement links TRBV15 to TRBJ2-6; D is ambiguous. The V end was cut by 5 bases, the J end by 0 bases, with 5 bases between. This CDR3 has 14 amino acids. Germline V gives CDR1 LNHNV, CDR2 YYDKDF (reference sequence). DNA of the CDR3: TGTGCCACCAGCTCTACCTCTGGGGCCAACGTCCTGACTTTC. Translating it yields CATSSTSGANVLTF.

This clone appeared a few times. This rearrangement joins TRBV19 to TRBJ1-2, with TRBD1 matching over 9 bases. The CDR3 is made up of 15 amino acids. Trimming at V came to 5 bases and at J to 6 bases, leaving 10 bases not matched to a gene. Per the germline V gene, CDR1 is LNHDA and CDR2 is SQIVND (reference sequence). The CDR3 protein is CASSFTGGEGNGYTF. The CDR3 coding sequence is TGTGCCAGTAGTTTTACAGGGGGCGAAGGGAATGGCTACACCTTC.

The chain recombines TRBV6-5 with TRBJ1-3, with D hard to call. Between the trimmed V and J ends, which lost 2 bases and 0 bases, there was a span of 8 bases. Germline-derived CDR1 and CDR2 are MNHEY and SVGAGI. The CDR3 spans 15 residues. This CDR3 reads CASSYEPFSGNTIYF. The CDR3 DNA follows: TGTGCCAGCAGTTACGAGCCCTTCTCTGGAAACACCATATATTTT.

The DNA of the CDR3 is TGTGCCAGCAGTGTAGAACCCGACTCTGGAAACACCATATATTTT. This sequence encodes CASSVEPDSGNTIYF. This sequence joins TRBV25-1 and TRBJ1-3, with D unresolved. Germline CDR1 is MGHDK and CDR2 is SYGVNS. This CDR3 is 15 amino acids long. The V gene lost 4 bases and the J gene lost 0 bases, with 10 bases spanning the gap.

This sequence joins TRBV11-3 and TRBJ1-6; a possible D gene is TRBD1 (6 bases). CDR1 is SGHNT, CDR2 YENEEA, per germline. The CDR3 is 17 residues long. V was trimmed by 4 bases and J by 9 bases, leaving 22 bases between them. The CDR3 region is CASSYDRPLFLVSPLHF. DNA for the CDR3: TGTGCCAGCAGCTACGACAGGCCCCTTTTCCTGGTTTCACCCCTCCACTTT. The whole variable domain, remainder taken from reference TRBV11-3 and TRBJ1-6, is EAGVVQSPRYKIIEKKQPVAFWCNPISGHNTLYWYLQNLGQGPELLIRYENEEAVDDSQLPKDRFSAERLKGVDSTLKIQPAELGDSAVYLCASSYDRPLFLVSPLHFGNGTRLTVT.

The genes are TRBV3-1 (or the pseudogene TRBV3-2) and TRBJ2-1, with 16 bases that match TRBD2. In germline, CDR1 is LGHDT, CDR2 YNNKEL (reference sequence). Trimming took 4 bases from V and 5 from J; bases not matched to a gene: 17. This CDR3 spans 21 amino acids. CDR3 sequence (DNA): TGTGCCAGCAGCCCATCACCGGGACTAGCGGGGGGGCGAGCTGCCCACAATGAGCAGTTCTTC. The encoded protein is CASSPSPGLAGGRAAHNEQFF.

This clone was seen once. V usage is TRBV15 and J usage is TRBJ1-5, with 9 bases that match TRBD1. The CDR3 totals 14 residues. V shed 4 bases and J 7 bases; nucleotides not matched to a gene: 5. Germline CDR1 LNHNV, CDR2 YYDKDF (reference sequence). CDR3 nucleotides: TGTGCCACCAGCATAGGGACAGGGAACCAGCCCCAGCATTTT. Protein sequence: CATSIGTGNQPQHF.

The chain uses TRBV30 and TRBJ2-7, with D perhaps matching TRBD1 (6 bases). CDR1 GTSNPN and CDR2 SVGIG come from the germline V gene (reference sequence). The CDR3 totals 14 residues. V lost 1 base and J 0 bases, leaving 10 bases between the germline ends. The CDR3 DNA reads as TGTGCCTGGAGTGAGGACAGTTTCTCCTACGAGCAGTACTTC. Protein sequence: CAWSEDSFSYEQYF.

This chain uses TRBV10-3 with TRBJ1-5; possibly TRBD1 for D (5 bases). Trimming took off 2 bases at V and 3 bases at J, with 8 bases between the two ends. CDR1 is ENHRY and CDR2 is SYGVKD in the germline V gene. The CDR3 contains 14 residues. CDR3 coding DNA: TGTGCCATCAGTGAGGGGGGGAACAATCAGCCCCAGCATTTT. Its translation: CAISEGGNNQPQHF.

The rearrangement joins TRBV12-3 or TRBV12-4 to TRBJ1-3, with D hard to call. Trimming removed 8 bases from V and 8 bases from J, with 10 bases in between. The CDR3 runs to 11 residues. In nucleotides, the CDR3 is TGTGCCAGCCTAAGAACGGACACCATATATTTT. It codes for CASLRTDTIYF.

This clone was found a few times. J is TRBJ1-2 and V is TRBV7-2; 10 bases fit TRBD1. The CDR3 totals 15 residues. Germline V lookup: CDR1 SGHTA, CDR2 FQGNSA. V was clipped by 4 bases and J by 6 bases; unmatched bases: 8. The CDR3 loop is CASSSGDRGRNGYTF. For the CDR3, the DNA is TGTGCCAGCAGCTCTGGTGACAGGGGGCGGAATGGCTACACCTTC.

This chain connects TRBV7-3 to TRBJ2-1; TRBD2 matches at 11 bases. Germline CDR1 reads SGHTA; CDR2 reads FQGTGA. V trimming: 2 bases; J trimming: 8 bases; junction bases outside the gene matches: 5. This CDR3 region has 15 residues. As DNA, the CDR3 is TGTGCCAGCAGCTTAGCACTAGCGGGGGCCCATGAGCAGTTCTTC. This codes for CASSLALAGAHEQFF.

This clone was seen only once. The chain couples TRBV18 to TRBJ1-4; D might be TRBD1 (5 bases). Trimming stripped 0 bases from V and 5 bases from J, with 10 bases between. The germline CDR1 and CDR2 sequences are KGHSH and LQKENI. The CDR3 covers 15 residues. As DNA, the CDR3 is TGTGCCAGCTCACCACCCGGGGCGGGGAATGAAAAACTGTTTTTT. Amino acid sequence: CASSPPGAGNEKLFF.

This rearrangement joins TRBV7-2 to TRBJ2-2, with no clear D. Trimming left V 1 base short and J 4 bases short, with 7 bases between. Germline CDR1 is SGHTA and CDR2 is FQGNSA. This CDR3 has 14 amino acids. The CDR3 region has the DNA TGTGCCAGCAGCTTAGTTTTCAGCACCGGGGAGCTGTTTTTT. Protein sequence: CASSLVFSTGELFF. The entire variable domain, with the rest obtained from reference TRBV7-2 and TRBJ2-2, is as follows: GAGVSQSPSNKVTEKGKDVELRCDPISGHTALYWYRQSLGQGLEFLIYFQGNSAPDKSGLPSDRFSAERTGGSVSTLTIQRTQQEDSAVYLCASSLVFSTGELFFGEGSRLTVL.

This clone was seen more than once but under ten times. This rearrangement joins TRBV9 to TRBJ2-5; TRBD1 matches 7 bases. This CDR3 contains 16 residues. The germline CDR1 and CDR2 sequences are SGDLS and YYNGEE. J lost 0 bases, V lost 4 bases, and 9 bases had no gene match. In DNA, the CDR3 is TGTGCCAGCAGCCGCGCCCGGGACAGAGACCAAGAGACCCAGTACTTC. Amino acid sequence: CASSRARDRDQETQYF.

The CDR3 is CASSSPANRGSGGYTF. The CDR3 coding sequence is TGTGCCAGCAGTTCTCCTGCTAACAGGGGAAGCGGTGGCTACACCTTC. J is TRBJ1-2 and V is TRBV28; 7 bases fit TRBD1. CDR3 length: 16 amino acids. Germline V gene lookup returns CDR1 MDHEN and CDR2 SYDVKM. V gave up 4 bases and J gave up 7 bases; unmatched junction bases: 15.

The chain couples TRBV28 to TRBJ2-7; no definite D call. V was shortened by 4 bases and J by 4 bases, with 5 bases between the two germline ends. This CDR3 has 11 amino acids. Germline V CDR1 and CDR2: MDHEN, SYDVKM. As DNA, the CDR3 is TGTGCCAGCAGTTCCCTATACGAGCAGTACTTC. Its protein is CASSSLYEQYF.

This chain uses TRBV12-3 or TRBV12-4 with TRBJ1-2; possibly TRBD1 for D (5 bases). The V and J ends lost 7 bases and 4 bases respectively, with 13 bases between them. This CDR3 has 13 amino acids. Here the CDR3 DNA reads TGTGCCAGCAAAACTGGGGGGGTCTATGGCTACACCTTC. Its protein product is CASKTGGVYGYTF.

The rearrangement uses TRBV7-2 and TRBJ2-3, with 8 bases aligning to TRBD1. The CDR3 contains 15 residues. The V segment lost 3 bases and the J segment 4 bases; nucleotides outside the gene matches: 6. Germline V gene lookup returns CDR1 SGHTA and CDR2 FQGNSA. The CDR3 region is CASSFMDRASDTQYF. The CDR3 region has the DNA TGTGCCAGCAGCTTTATGGACAGGGCATCAGATACGCAGTATTTT.

The chain joins TRBV7-9 to TRBJ2-7; TRBD1 matches 9 bases. V dropped 5 bases and J dropped 3; count of bases not matched to a gene: 8. Germline V gene lookup returns CDR1 SEHNR and CDR2 FQNEAQ (reference sequence). The CDR3 is 15 residues long. The CDR3 sequence: CASSRKDRGDYEQYF. Written as DNA, the CDR3 is TGTGCCAGCAGCCGCAAGGACAGGGGAGACTACGAGCAGTACTTC.